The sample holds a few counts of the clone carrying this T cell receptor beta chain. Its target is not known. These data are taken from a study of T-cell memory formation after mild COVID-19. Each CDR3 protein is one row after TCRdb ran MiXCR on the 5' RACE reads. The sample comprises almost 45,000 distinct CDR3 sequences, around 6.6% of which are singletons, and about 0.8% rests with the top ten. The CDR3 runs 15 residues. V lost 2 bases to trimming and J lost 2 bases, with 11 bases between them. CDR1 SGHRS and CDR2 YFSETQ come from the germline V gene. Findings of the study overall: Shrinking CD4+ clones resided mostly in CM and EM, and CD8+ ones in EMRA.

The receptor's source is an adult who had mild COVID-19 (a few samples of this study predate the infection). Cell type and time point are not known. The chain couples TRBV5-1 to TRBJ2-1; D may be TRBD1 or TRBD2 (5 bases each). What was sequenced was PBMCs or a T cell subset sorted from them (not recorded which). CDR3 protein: CASSFDGTTYNEQFF. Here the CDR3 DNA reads TGCGCCAGCAGCTTTGACGGGACCACCTACAATGAGCAGTTCTTC.